The subject of this entry is one TCR beta chain. The germline gives CDR1 MDHEN, CDR2 SYDVKM. Trimming took 5 bases from V and 5 from J, leaving 16 bases between them. The CDR3 totals 14 residues. Study processing details: Amplified reference gene primers provided the basis for estimating nucleated cell counts. Sequencing used immunoSEQ multiplex PCR; TCRdb keeps in-frame clones, though not all of them. From that table come the V and J calls and clone size; the DNA was used to work out D and trimming. The sample lists some 170,000 clones; 87% were seen once. This record belongs to a study of blood T cell repertoires in COVID-19. For the study at large: From T cells, B-cell-depleted T cells, or PBMCs came the material, which was cDNA or gDNA.

Seattle patient enrollment occurred during active infection, with longitudinal follow-up thereafter. The V call is TRBV28, the J call TRBJ2-7; D might be TRBD2 (6 bases). The receptor comes from a woman between 65 and 79 years old with COVID-19, enrolled during active disease. Sequenced input: peripheral blood. CDR3 residues: CASSGSAGGNEQYF. The CDR3 region has the DNA TGTGCCAGCAGTGGGTCAGCGGGCGGAAACGAGCAGTACTTC.